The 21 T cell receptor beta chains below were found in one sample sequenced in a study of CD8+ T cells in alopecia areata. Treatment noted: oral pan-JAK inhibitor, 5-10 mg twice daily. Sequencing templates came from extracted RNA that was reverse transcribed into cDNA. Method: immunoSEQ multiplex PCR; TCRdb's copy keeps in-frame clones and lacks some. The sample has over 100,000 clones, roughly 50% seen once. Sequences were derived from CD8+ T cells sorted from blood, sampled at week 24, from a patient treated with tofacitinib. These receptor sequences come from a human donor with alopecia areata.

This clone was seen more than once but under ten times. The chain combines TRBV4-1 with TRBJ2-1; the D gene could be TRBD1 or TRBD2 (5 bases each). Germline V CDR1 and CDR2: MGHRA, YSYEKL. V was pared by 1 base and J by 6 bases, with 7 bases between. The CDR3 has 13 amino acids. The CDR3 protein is CASSQAGSNEQFF. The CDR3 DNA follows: TGCGCCAGCAGCCAAGCAGGGAGCAATGAGCAGTTCTTC.

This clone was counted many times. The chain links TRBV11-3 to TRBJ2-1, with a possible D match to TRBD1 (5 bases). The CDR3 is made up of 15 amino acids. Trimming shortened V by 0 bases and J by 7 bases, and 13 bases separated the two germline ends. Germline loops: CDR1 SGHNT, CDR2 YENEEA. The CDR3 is CASSLDVVGRNEQFF. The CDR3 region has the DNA TGTGCCAGCAGCTTAGATGTTGTGGGGCGTAATGAGCAGTTCTTC.

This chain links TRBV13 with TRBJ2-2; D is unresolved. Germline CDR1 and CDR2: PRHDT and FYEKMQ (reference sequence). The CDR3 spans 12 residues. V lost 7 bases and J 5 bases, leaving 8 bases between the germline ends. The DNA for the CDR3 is TGTGCCAGCACCCTGCGGACCGGGGAGCTGTTTTTT. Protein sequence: CASTLRTGELFF.

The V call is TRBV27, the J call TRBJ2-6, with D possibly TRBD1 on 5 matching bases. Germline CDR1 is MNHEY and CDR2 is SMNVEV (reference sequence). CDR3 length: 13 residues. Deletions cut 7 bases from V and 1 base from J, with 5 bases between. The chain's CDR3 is CASTGSGANVLTF. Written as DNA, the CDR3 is TGTGCCAGCACAGGGTCTGGGGCCAACGTCCTGACTTTC.

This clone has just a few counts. CDR3 in amino acids: CASGSPMDRGQETQYF. DNA for the CDR3: TGTGCTAGTGGTTCGCCTATGGACAGGGGACAAGAGACCCAGTACTTC. The rearrangement joins TRBV12-5 to TRBJ2-5; 9 bases line up with TRBD1. Trimming removed 4 bases from V and 2 bases from J; junction bases left unmatched: 8. This CDR3 has 16 amino acids. The germline CDR1 and CDR2 sequences are LGHNT and FRNRAP.

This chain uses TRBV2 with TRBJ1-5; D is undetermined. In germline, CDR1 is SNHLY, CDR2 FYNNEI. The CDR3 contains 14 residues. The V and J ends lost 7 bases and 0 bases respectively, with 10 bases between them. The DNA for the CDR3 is TGTGCCAGCAAGTCCCAAAATAGCAATCAGCCCCAGCATTTT. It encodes CASKSQNSNQPQHF.

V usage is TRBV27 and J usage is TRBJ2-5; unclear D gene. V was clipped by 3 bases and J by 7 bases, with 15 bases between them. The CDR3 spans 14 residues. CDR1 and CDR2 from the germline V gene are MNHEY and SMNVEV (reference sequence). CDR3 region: CASSLDLGSGTQYF. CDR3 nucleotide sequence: TGTGCCAGCAGTTTGGACCTGGGATCCGGGACCCAGTACTTC.

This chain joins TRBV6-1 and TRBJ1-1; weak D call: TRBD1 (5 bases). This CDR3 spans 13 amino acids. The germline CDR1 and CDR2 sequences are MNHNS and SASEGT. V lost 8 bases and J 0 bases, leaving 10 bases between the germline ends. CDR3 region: CASLPTVNTEAFF. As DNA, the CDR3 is TGTGCCAGCCTTCCGACAGTGAACACTGAAGCTTTCTTT.

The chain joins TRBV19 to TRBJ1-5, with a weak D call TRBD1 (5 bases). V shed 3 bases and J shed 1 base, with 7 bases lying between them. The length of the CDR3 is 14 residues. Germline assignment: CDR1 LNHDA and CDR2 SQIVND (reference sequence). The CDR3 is CASSMRGSNQPQHF. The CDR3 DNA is TGTGCCAGTAGTATGCGGGGGAGCAATCAGCCCCAGCATTTT.

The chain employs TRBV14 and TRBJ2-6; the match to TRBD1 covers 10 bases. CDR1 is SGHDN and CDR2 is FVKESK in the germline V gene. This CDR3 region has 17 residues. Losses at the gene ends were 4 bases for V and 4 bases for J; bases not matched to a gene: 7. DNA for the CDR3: TGTGCCAGCAGCCCCCGGGACAGGGGATTGGGGGCCAACGTCCTGACTTTC. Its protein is CASSPRDRGLGANVLTF.

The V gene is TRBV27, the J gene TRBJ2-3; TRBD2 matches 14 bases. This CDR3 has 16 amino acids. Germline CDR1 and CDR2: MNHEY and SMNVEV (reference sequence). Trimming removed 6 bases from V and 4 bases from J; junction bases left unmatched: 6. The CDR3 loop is CASSPLGLAGADTQYF. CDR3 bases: TGTGCCAGCAGCCCTTTGGGACTAGCGGGGGCAGATACGCAGTATTTT.

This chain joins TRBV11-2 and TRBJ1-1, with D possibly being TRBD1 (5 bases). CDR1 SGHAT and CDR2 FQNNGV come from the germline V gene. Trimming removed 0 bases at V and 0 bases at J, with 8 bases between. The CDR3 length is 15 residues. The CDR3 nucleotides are TGTGCCAGCAGCTTAGAGCCAGGGATGAACACTGAAGCTTTCTTT. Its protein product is CASSLEPGMNTEAFF.

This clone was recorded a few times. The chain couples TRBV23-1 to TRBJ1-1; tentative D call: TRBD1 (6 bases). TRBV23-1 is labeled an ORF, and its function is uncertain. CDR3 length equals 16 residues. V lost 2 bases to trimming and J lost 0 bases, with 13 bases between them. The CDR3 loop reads CASSQLTGPMNTEAFF. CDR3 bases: TGCGCCAGCAGTCAACTCACAGGGCCCATGAACACTGAAGCTTTCTTT.

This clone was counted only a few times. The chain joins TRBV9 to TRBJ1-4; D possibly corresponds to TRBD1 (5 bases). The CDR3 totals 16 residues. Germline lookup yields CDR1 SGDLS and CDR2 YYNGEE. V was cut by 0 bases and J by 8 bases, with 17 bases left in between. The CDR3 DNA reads TGTGCCAGCAGCGTAGGCATTGGGGACGGTCGCGAAAAACTGTTTTTT. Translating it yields CASSVGIGDGREKLFF.

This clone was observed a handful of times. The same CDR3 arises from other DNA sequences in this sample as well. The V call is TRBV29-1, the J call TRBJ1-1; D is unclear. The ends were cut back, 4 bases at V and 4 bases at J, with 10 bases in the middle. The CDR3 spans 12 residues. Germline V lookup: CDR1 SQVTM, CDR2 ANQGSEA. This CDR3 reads CSVVPRGTEAFF. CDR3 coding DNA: TGCAGCGTTGTCCCCCGGGGCACTGAAGCTTTCTTT.

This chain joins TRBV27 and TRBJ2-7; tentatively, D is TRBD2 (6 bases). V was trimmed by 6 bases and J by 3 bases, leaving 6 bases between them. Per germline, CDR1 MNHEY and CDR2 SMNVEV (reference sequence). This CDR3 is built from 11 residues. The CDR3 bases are TGTGCCAGCAGGGAGGGCTACGAGCAGTACTTC. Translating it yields CASREGYEQYF.

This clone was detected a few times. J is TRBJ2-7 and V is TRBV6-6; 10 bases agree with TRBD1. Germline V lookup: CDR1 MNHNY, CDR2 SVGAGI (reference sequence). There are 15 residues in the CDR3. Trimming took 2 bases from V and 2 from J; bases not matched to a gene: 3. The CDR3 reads CASSYKDRGAYEQYF. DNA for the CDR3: TGTGCCAGCAGTTACAAGGACAGGGGGGCCTACGAGCAGTACTTC.

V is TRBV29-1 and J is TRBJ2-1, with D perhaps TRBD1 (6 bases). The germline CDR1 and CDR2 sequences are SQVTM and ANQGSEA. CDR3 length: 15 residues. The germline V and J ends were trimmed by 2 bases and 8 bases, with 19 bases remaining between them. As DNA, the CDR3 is TGCAGCGTTGAACCCAACAGGGTCCGAAGGGATGAGCAGTTCTTC. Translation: CSVEPNRVRRDEQFF.

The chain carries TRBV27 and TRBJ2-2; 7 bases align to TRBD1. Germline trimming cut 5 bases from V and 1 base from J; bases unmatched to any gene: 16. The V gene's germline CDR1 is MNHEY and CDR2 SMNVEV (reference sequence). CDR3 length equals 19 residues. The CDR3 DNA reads TGTGCCAGCAGTACTCAGGATCAGGGGGTGATCCTGAACACCGGGGAGCTGTTTTTT. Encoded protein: CASSTQDQGVILNTGELFF.

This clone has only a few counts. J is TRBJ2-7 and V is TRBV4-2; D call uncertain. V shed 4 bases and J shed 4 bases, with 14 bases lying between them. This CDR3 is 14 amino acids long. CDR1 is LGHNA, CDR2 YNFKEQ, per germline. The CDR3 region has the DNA TGTGCCAGCAGCCCCCGGGTCCAAGGGTACGAGCAGTACTTC. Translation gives CASSPRVQGYEQYF.

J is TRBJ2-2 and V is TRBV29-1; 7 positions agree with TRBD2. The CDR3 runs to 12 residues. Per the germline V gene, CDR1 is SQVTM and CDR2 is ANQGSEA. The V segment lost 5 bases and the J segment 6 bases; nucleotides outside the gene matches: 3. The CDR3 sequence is CSVPGLAGELFF. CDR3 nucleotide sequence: TGCAGCGTTCCAGGACTAGCCGGGGAGCTGTTTTTT.